The present T cell receptor beta chain was sequenced within a study listed by TCRdb under 2016. The library was prepared using RT-PCR. This sample was sequenced with an Illumina MiSeq. Using fastp at Q25 and MiXCR, TCRdb reprocessed the public reads and kept productive beta chains. All rows with the same CDR3 protein become a single entry with the most common DNA and genes. Present in this sample are 650,000 to 800,000 distinct CDR3 sequences, about 14% of which were seen just once. The top ten clonotypes cover just over 3.5% of the sample. Trimming accounts for 7 bases at V and 4 bases at J, while the number of junction bases matched to no gene is 10. From the germline V gene, CDR1 is SGHAT and CDR2 is FQNNGV. The cysteine opens and the phenylalanine closes a CDR3 of 15 amino acids. Of the read, only the CDR3 DNA is kept; its 45 bases are in frame from base 1. This clonotype was observed many times. No antigen is known for it. Base quality data are lacking; no much larger clone is found one base away.

This sequence was found in a female donor in good health, serving as a healthy control. The rearranged segments are TRBV11-2 and TRBJ2-1, with 7 middle bases fitting TRBD1. Specimen: memory CD4+ T cells from blood. This receptor carries the CDR3 CASTPIGQAYNEQFF. In nucleotide form, the sequence is TGTGCCAGCACCCCGATCGGACAGGCTTACAATGAGCAGTTCTTC.